These T cell receptor beta chains were read from a single sample in a study of blood T cell repertoires in COVID-19. Assay used: immunoSEQ multiplex PCR; TCRdb lists only in-frame clones, some missing. Of about 400,000 clones in the sample, about 87% were seen once. Sequencing was performed on PBMCs or T cells enriched from blood (not recorded which). Receptors originate from a woman between 50 and 59 years old who had recovered from COVID-19. CDR3s include the opening cysteine and the closing phenylalanine or tryptophan. The order of the fields is CDR3 protein, V gene, J gene.

CATSRENQPQHF	TRBV15	TRBJ1-5
CASSYGQSRQGANVLTF	TRBV5-6	TRBJ2-6
CSVEGQIQETQYF	TRBV29-1	TRBJ2-5
CASSSGQPWVGSPLHF	TRBV27	TRBJ1-6
CASSRDRDSPLHF	TRBV12-3/TRBV12-4	TRBJ1-6
CASSSRTGTGYTF	TRBV2	TRBJ1-2
CASSLVVNTEAFF	TRBV7-2	TRBJ1-1
CAWNSGNTIYF	TRBV30	TRBJ1-3
CASRYSTGSFHPGRTLGEQFF	TRBV28	TRBJ2-1
CASSLLNRGNSPLHF	TRBV4-2	TRBJ1-6
CASSLGQERGGYTF	TRBV5-1	TRBJ1-2
CASSPQGTVSYNEQFF	TRBV18	TRBJ2-1
CSVAYRDRRNTEAFF	TRBV29-1	TRBJ1-1
CASSLRDRGSYGYTF	TRBV5-4	TRBJ1-2
CTSSQEGGAQGATNEKLFF	TRBV1	TRBJ1-4
CASSLRRPGSEQFF	TRBV5-1	TRBJ2-1
CASRGTGEQFF	TRBV12-3/TRBV12-4	TRBJ2-1
CAWVREVDTEAFF	TRBV30	TRBJ1-1
CASGTGQGDYEQYF	TRBV10-1	TRBJ2-7
CASSVGARTGISGNTIYF	TRBV13	TRBJ1-3
CASSFATGGNQPQHF	TRBV5-6	TRBJ1-5
CAWSVTDNQPQHF	TRBV30	TRBJ1-5
CSVQVAYEQYF	TRBV29-1	TRBJ2-7
CSASGQGAGSGNTIYF	TRBV20-1	TRBJ1-3
CASSLDGTSTDTQYF	TRBV11-1	TRBJ2-3
CASRHRGENEQFF	TRBV5-1	TRBJ2-1
CASEGIGQGFPFGEKLFF	TRBV7-9	TRBJ1-4
CASSPLYGAGTEAFF	TRBV3-1/TRBV3-2	TRBJ1-1
CASSQGTIDYYEQYF	TRBV14	TRBJ2-7